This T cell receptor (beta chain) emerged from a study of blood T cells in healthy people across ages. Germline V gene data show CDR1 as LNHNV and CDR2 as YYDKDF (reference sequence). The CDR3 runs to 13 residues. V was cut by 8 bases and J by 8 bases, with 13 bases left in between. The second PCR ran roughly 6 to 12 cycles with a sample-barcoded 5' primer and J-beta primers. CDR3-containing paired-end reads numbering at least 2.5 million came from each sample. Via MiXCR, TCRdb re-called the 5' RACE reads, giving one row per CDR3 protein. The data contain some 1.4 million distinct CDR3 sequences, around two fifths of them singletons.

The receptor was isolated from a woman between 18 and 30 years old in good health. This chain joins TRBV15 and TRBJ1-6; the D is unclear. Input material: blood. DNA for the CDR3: TGTGCCACCCGAAAAGGGTCGGATTCACCCCTCCACTTT. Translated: CATRKGSDSPLHF.